What follows are 29 T cell receptor beta chains derived from one specimen sequenced in a study of identical twins. TCRdb re-analysed the 5' RACE reads in MiXCR, keeping a single row per CDR3 protein. The repertoire holds roughly 220,000 distinct CDR3 sequences, 5.5% to 7.5% seen once, with about 15% in the top ten. The same data also went into a second study, on T cells expressing NK-cell markers.

Source material: CD8+ T cells sorted from blood. These receptors originate from a woman younger than 30 in good health.

The V and J genes are TRBV7-8 and TRBJ2-1; D uncertain. V gave up 0 bases and J gave up 5 bases, with 8 bases separating them. The CDR3 totals 14 residues. Looked up from germline, CDR1 is SGHVS and CDR2 is FQNEAQ. The CDR3 bases are TGTGCCAGCAGCTTAGCAAGCCGCCACAATGAGCAGTTCTTC. It specifies CASSLASRHNEQFF.

The sample holds a few counts of this clonotype. The gene calls are TRBV9 and TRBJ2-1, with 10 nucleotides matching TRBD2. Germline-derived CDR1 and CDR2 are SGDLS and YYNGEE. The CDR3 has 14 residues. Trimming removed 7 bases from V and 9 bases from J; junction bases left unmatched: 10. The CDR3 spells CASSLAGGFGEQFF. The CDR3, as DNA: TGTGCCAGCTCCTTAGCGGGGGGTTTCGGTGAGCAGTTCTTC.

J is TRBJ2-7 and V is TRBV7-9; D is ambiguous. The CDR3 is 11 residues long. The V end lost 3 bases, the J end lost 6 bases, and 6 bases lay between the germline ends. Per the germline V gene, CDR1 is SEHNR and CDR2 is FQNEAQ (reference sequence). The CDR3, as DNA: TGTGCCAGCAGCTTCGTCGCCGAGCAGTACTTC. Translated, it gives CASSFVAEQYF.

This sequence joins TRBV19 and TRBJ1-1, with TRBD1 identical over 11 bases. CDR3 length: 17 amino acids. The germline CDR1 and CDR2 sequences are LNHDA and SQIVND (reference sequence). The V and J ends lost 1 base and 4 bases, in that order; junction bases with no gene match: 8. The CDR3, as DNA: TGTGCCAGTAGTATAGCGAGGACAGGGGGCGCGGTCACTGAAGCTTTCTTT. Protein sequence: CASSIARTGGAVTEAFF.

This clonotype has only a few counts. The chain couples TRBV6-5 to TRBJ2-3, with D possibly matching TRBD2 (6 bases). V lost 5 bases and J lost 0, with 15 bases in between. This CDR3 spans 16 amino acids. The germline V gene has CDR1 MNHEY and CDR2 SVGAGI. The chain's CDR3 is CASSPRVAASTDTQYF. DNA of the CDR3: TGTGCCAGCAGTCCCCGGGTAGCGGCCAGCACAGATACGCAGTATTTT.

V gene TRBV6-2 or TRBV6-3 combines with J gene TRBJ2-2; D is uncertain. This CDR3 is built from 17 residues. Trimming pared 0 bases from V and 0 bases from J, leaving 11 bases between. Germline-derived CDR1 and CDR2 are MNHEY and SVGEGT. The CDR3 spells CASSYSPLRPNTGELFF. The DNA of the CDR3 is TGTGCCAGCAGTTACTCCCCCTTGCGGCCGAACACCGGGGAGCTGTTTTTT.

This rearrangement joins TRBV27 to TRBJ1-1; TRBD1 is a possible D gene (6 bases). Trimming stripped 2 bases from V and 10 bases from J, with 11 bases between. The CDR3 spans 12 residues. CDR1 is MNHEY and CDR2 is SMNVEV in the germline V gene (reference sequence). In DNA, the CDR3 is TGTGCCAGCAGTTTAAAACAGGGAGGAGCTTTCTTT. The encoded protein is CASSLKQGGAFF.

The chain uses TRBV3-1 and TRBJ2-7; possibly TRBD1 for D (5 bases). Germline loops: CDR1 LGHDT, CDR2 YNNKEL (reference sequence). This CDR3 has 13 amino acids. V shed 0 bases and J shed 7 bases, with 10 bases lying between them. This CDR3 is CASSQDMGQEQYF. The CDR3 nucleotides read TGTGCCAGCAGCCAAGACATGGGGCAGGAGCAGTACTTC.

The rearrangement links TRBV20-1 to TRBJ2-3, with 7 bases matching TRBD2. Germline lookup yields CDR1 DFQATT and CDR2 SNEGSKA (reference sequence). The junction had 10 bases not matched to a gene; V was cut back by 4 bases and J by 0 bases. The CDR3 spans 16 residues. For the CDR3, the DNA is TGCAGTGCTAACATGAGGGAGGGCCGTAGCACAGATACGCAGTATTTT. This translates into CSANMREGRSTDTQYF.

This clonotype came up a few times. The genes are TRBV14 and TRBJ2-5, with D tentatively TRBD2 (5 bases). There are 14 residues in the CDR3. Per the germline V gene, CDR1 is SGHDN and CDR2 is FVKESK. V lost 4 bases to trimming and J lost 2 bases, with 11 bases between them. CDR3 DNA sequence: TGTGCCAGCAGCCTTGGTCGGGGACAAGAGACCCAGTACTTC. Its translation: CASSLGRGQETQYF.

This clonotype was picked up many times. The CDR3 nucleotides are TGCGCCAGCAGCTTGGGACGGGAGTTCGATGAGCAGTTCTTC. Encoded protein: CASSLGREFDEQFF. The V and J genes are TRBV5-1 and TRBJ2-1; D is possibly TRBD2 (6 bases). Germline CDR1 SGHRS, CDR2 YFSETQ. CDR3 length: 14 residues. Trimming left V 0 bases short and J 8 bases short, with 12 bases between.

This clonotype was counted between two and nine times. The chain employs TRBV4-3 and TRBJ1-2; the match to TRBD1 covers 10 bases. Looked up from germline, CDR1 is LGHNA and CDR2 is YSLEER. This CDR3 region has 15 residues. Trimming cost V 1 base and J 4 bases; bases outside gene matches: 3. As DNA, the CDR3 is TGCGCCAGCAGCCAAGCCCGGACAGGGGGCTATGGCTACACCTTC. Its translation: CASSQARTGGYGYTF.

In its sample, this clonotype was seen a few times. V and J are TRBV6-2 or TRBV6-3 and TRBJ2-4; 7 bases map to TRBD2. The CDR3 is 16 amino acids. V gave up 7 bases and J gave up 0 bases; unmatched junction bases: 9. CDR1 is MNHEY and CDR2 is SVGEGT in the germline V gene. The CDR3 reads CASTRAGDLAKNIQYF. DNA for the CDR3: TGTGCCAGCACCAGGGCGGGAGACTTAGCCAAAAACATTCAGTACTTC.

This clonotype was counted only a few times. The rearrangement joins TRBV6-2 or TRBV6-3 to TRBJ1-2, with D perhaps TRBD1 (5 bases). This CDR3 region has 14 residues. V was cut by 2 bases and J by 3 bases, with 10 bases left in between. Germline V gene sequence: CDR1 MNHEY, CDR2 SVGEGT. CDR3 in DNA: TGTGCCAGCAGTTACCCGGGGCCGTACTATGGCTACACCTTC. It specifies CASSYPGPYYGYTF.

This clonotype was observed a few times. The chain employs TRBV20-1 and TRBJ2-7; a weak D match, TRBD2 (6 bases). Germline-derived CDR1 and CDR2 are DFQATT and SNEGSKA (reference sequence). Between the trimmed V and J ends, which lost 8 bases and 0 bases, there was a span of 14 bases. The CDR3 has 13 residues. CDR3 amino acids: CSSVRGGSYEQYF. DNA of the CDR3: TGCAGTTCTGTTAGGGGAGGCTCCTACGAGCAGTACTTC.

At least ten counts were recorded for this clonotype. The chain links TRBV10-3 to TRBJ2-7; D not resolved. CDR3 size: 11 residues. V was pared by 2 bases and J by 7 bases, with 6 bases between. Germline CDR1 reads ENHRY; CDR2 reads SYGVKD. The CDR3 coding sequence is TGTGCCATCAGTGAGGGATCAGAGCAGTACTTC. Its protein is CAISEGSEQYF.

The rearrangement links TRBV5-8 to TRBJ2-7; 9 bases fit TRBD2. Trimming took 4 bases from V and 0 from J; bases not matched to a gene: 5. The CDR3 is 15 residues long. CDR1 and CDR2 (germline): SGHTS, YDEGEE. The CDR3 coding sequence is TGTGCCAGCAGCGTAGCGGGGGCCAACTCCTACGAGCAGTACTTC. Protein product: CASSVAGANSYEQYF.

The chain couples TRBV6-2 or TRBV6-3 to TRBJ1-1, with 9 bases matching TRBD1. Losses at the gene ends were 5 bases for V and 2 bases for J; bases not matched to a gene: 6. Germline assignment: CDR1 MNHEY and CDR2 SVGEGT. This CDR3 is built from 15 residues. In DNA, the CDR3 is TGTGCCAGCAGTCCCCGGACAGGGGCAAACACTGAAGCTTTCTTT. Translated, it gives CASSPRTGANTEAFF.

The sample holds a few counts of this clonotype. The rearrangement links TRBV2 to TRBJ2-1; D is unresolved. V gave up 6 bases and J gave up 4 bases, with 10 bases separating them. This CDR3 has 13 amino acids. Germline values: CDR1 SNHLY, CDR2 FYNNEI. The CDR3 spells CASSIDLYNEQFF. The DNA of the CDR3 is TGTGCCAGCAGCATTGACTTGTACAATGAGCAGTTCTTC.

This clonotype was counted at least ten times. The chain uses TRBV7-8 and TRBJ2-7; the D gene is possibly TRBD2 (6 bases). V was trimmed by 0 bases and J by 1 base, leaving 7 bases between them. The CDR3 has 14 amino acids. CDR1 and CDR2 from the germline V gene are SGHVS and FQNEAQ. CDR3 protein: CASSLAGGSYEQYF. The CDR3 coding sequence is TGTGCCAGCAGCTTAGCGGGAGGATCCTACGAGCAGTACTTC.

The chain employs TRBV11-2 and TRBJ2-2; 8 bases fit TRBD2. V lost 5 bases and J lost 5; bases outside the gene matches: 4. This CDR3 is built from 14 residues. CDR1 is SGHAT, CDR2 FQNNGV, per germline. The CDR3 spells CASSAGGGTGELFF. In DNA, the CDR3 is TGTGCCAGCAGCGCCGGGGGGGGGACCGGGGAGCTGTTTTTT. The full variable domain, completed using reference TRBV11-2 and TRBJ2-2, is EAGVAQSPRYKIIEKRQSVAFWCNPISGHATLYWYQQILGQGPKLLIQFQNNGVVDDSQLPKDRFSAERLKGVDSTLKIQPAKLEDSAVYLCASSAGGGTGELFFGEGSRLTVL.

The chain joins TRBV6-2 or TRBV6-3 to TRBJ2-7; tentative D call: TRBD1 (6 bases). In germline, CDR1 is MNHEY, CDR2 SVGEGT. The CDR3 consists of 15 residues. Trimming removed 5 bases from V and 2 bases from J, with 16 bases in between. CDR3 region: CASSTDRDTAYEQYF. As DNA, the CDR3 is TGTGCCAGCAGTACCGATCGGGACACTGCCTACGAGCAGTACTTC.

Notes on this clonotype: The junction departs from germline at one end; a sequencing error may be responsible. V gene TRBV2 combines with J gene TRBJ2-7; 9 bases are shared with TRBD1. The CDR3 is made up of 11 amino acids. Germline V gene sequence: CDR1 SNHLY, CDR2 FYNNEI. CDR3 loop: CASRARDRDDF. In nucleotides, the CDR3 is TGTGCCAGCAGGGCCCGGGACAGGGATGATTTC.

This clonotype was seen a handful of times. The gene calls are TRBV4-1 and TRBJ1-2; TRBD1 matches 9 bases. The CDR3 runs to 16 residues. With 0 bases clipped from V and 8 bases from J, the junction kept 10 bases outside the gene matches. Germline V gene data show CDR1 as MGHRA and CDR2 as YSYEKL. The CDR3: CASSQDPGTGLGGYTF. The CDR3 region has the DNA TGCGCCAGCAGCCAAGATCCTGGGACAGGGCTCGGGGGCTACACCTTC.

The genes are TRBV27 and TRBJ2-3, with D possibly called TRBD1 or TRBD2 (5 bases each). Per germline, CDR1 MNHEY and CDR2 SMNVEV (reference sequence). CDR3 size: 13 residues. V lost 4 bases and J 2 bases, leaving 7 bases between the germline ends. Here the CDR3 reads CASSWDATDTQYF. CDR3 bases: TGTGCCAGCAGTTGGGACGCCACAGATACGCAGTATTTT.

J is TRBJ2-1 and V is TRBV20-1, with 9 bases matching TRBD2. The length of the CDR3 is 15 residues. Germline V gene sequence: CDR1 DFQATT, CDR2 SNEGSKA (reference sequence). Written as DNA, the CDR3 is TGCAGAGTGACTAGCGGATACAGCTCCTACAATGAGCAGTTCTTC. Translation: CRVTSGYSSYNEQFF.

The genes are TRBV5-1 and TRBJ2-6; D is uncertain. The CDR3 runs to 18 residues. CDR1 and CDR2 (germline): SGHRS, YFSETQ. V lost 2 bases and J lost 0, with 15 bases in between. CDR3 sequence (DNA): TGCGCCAGCAGCTTTTTATCGACGGAATCCTCTGGGGCCAACGTCCTGACTTTC. Translated, it gives CASSFLSTESSGANVLTF.

This clonotype was observed a few times. The chain links TRBV6-1 to TRBJ1-2, with TRBD1 as a possible D gene (6 bases). This CDR3 is built from 15 residues. Germline CDR1 MNHNS, CDR2 SASEGT. Trimming shortened V by 2 bases and J by 6 bases, and 16 bases separated the two germline ends. The CDR3, as DNA: TGTGCCAGCAGTGAATATCTGGGAGGGGGAAATGGCTACACCTTC. Protein product: CASSEYLGGGNGYTF.

This clonotype was seen a handful of times. This chain joins TRBV20-1 and TRBJ2-7; possibly TRBD1 for D (6 bases). The CDR3 sequence is 17 residues long. Deletions cut 0 bases from V and 2 bases from J, with 20 bases between. CDR1 and CDR2 from the germline V gene are DFQATT and SNEGSKA (reference sequence). Written as DNA, the CDR3 is TGCAGTGCTAGAGATCGCCAGTTGGCTAGGGGGACCTACGAGCAGTACTTC. It encodes CSARDRQLARGTYEQYF.